This T cell receptor (beta chain) was identified during a study of blood T cell repertoires in COVID-19. Whole-study context: In each case, the material was cDNA or gDNA derived from T cells, B-cell-depleted T cells, or PBMCs.

Using immunoSEQ multiplex PCR, the repertoire was profiled, and TCRdb retains in-frame clones only, with some absent. There are roughly 63,000 clones in the sample; around 79% occur only once, and roughly 10% lies in the top ten. The CDR3 has 17 residues. The J gene is TRBJ2-7, the V gene TRBV21-1; TRBD2, the table's D call, lacks a check against the DNA. TRBV21-1 is a pseudogene segment. This TCR came from a human donor in a cohort sampled during active COVID-19. Input material: peripheral blood. DNA for the CDR3: TGTGCCAGCAGCAAAGAAGGGGATAGCGGGAGCTCCTACGAGCAGTACTTC. The encoded protein is CASSKEGDSGSSYEQYF.